Detailed here is one TCR beta chain. What it binds is not known. Profiled with immunoSEQ multiplex PCR; TCRdb holds only in-frame clones, not every one. The sample consists of roughly 500,000 clones, 80% to 90% of them appearing once. This specimen comes from a study of Ad26.COV2.S vaccination and SARS-CoV-2 variants. Overall study results and limits: Spike-specific TCR breadth in vaccine recipients exceeded that seen in placebo recipients.

The treatment was: 15 to 20 received Ad26.COV2.S at low or high dose, single or two shots; a few received placebo; per-sample allocation not given. Collection of samples fell on day 63 after the first vaccine or placebo injection. Whoever gave the sample was an adult aged 18-55 years in Boston. Germline CDR1 SGHTS, CDR2 YDEGEE. The length of the CDR3 is 14 residues. Trimming pared 5 bases from V and 4 bases from J, leaving 15 bases between. The clonotype was recovered from a person between 18 and 65 years old who received the Ad26.COV2.S COVID-19 vaccine or a placebo. The material was peripheral blood, obtained in a trial of Ad26.COV2.S vaccine versus placebo. The J gene is TRBJ1-1, the V gene TRBV5-8; possible D gene TRBD1, 5 bases. CDR3 protein: CASSWDFGGTEAFF. CDR3 coding DNA: TGTGCCAGCAGTTGGGACTTTGGGGGCACTGAAGCTTTCTTT.